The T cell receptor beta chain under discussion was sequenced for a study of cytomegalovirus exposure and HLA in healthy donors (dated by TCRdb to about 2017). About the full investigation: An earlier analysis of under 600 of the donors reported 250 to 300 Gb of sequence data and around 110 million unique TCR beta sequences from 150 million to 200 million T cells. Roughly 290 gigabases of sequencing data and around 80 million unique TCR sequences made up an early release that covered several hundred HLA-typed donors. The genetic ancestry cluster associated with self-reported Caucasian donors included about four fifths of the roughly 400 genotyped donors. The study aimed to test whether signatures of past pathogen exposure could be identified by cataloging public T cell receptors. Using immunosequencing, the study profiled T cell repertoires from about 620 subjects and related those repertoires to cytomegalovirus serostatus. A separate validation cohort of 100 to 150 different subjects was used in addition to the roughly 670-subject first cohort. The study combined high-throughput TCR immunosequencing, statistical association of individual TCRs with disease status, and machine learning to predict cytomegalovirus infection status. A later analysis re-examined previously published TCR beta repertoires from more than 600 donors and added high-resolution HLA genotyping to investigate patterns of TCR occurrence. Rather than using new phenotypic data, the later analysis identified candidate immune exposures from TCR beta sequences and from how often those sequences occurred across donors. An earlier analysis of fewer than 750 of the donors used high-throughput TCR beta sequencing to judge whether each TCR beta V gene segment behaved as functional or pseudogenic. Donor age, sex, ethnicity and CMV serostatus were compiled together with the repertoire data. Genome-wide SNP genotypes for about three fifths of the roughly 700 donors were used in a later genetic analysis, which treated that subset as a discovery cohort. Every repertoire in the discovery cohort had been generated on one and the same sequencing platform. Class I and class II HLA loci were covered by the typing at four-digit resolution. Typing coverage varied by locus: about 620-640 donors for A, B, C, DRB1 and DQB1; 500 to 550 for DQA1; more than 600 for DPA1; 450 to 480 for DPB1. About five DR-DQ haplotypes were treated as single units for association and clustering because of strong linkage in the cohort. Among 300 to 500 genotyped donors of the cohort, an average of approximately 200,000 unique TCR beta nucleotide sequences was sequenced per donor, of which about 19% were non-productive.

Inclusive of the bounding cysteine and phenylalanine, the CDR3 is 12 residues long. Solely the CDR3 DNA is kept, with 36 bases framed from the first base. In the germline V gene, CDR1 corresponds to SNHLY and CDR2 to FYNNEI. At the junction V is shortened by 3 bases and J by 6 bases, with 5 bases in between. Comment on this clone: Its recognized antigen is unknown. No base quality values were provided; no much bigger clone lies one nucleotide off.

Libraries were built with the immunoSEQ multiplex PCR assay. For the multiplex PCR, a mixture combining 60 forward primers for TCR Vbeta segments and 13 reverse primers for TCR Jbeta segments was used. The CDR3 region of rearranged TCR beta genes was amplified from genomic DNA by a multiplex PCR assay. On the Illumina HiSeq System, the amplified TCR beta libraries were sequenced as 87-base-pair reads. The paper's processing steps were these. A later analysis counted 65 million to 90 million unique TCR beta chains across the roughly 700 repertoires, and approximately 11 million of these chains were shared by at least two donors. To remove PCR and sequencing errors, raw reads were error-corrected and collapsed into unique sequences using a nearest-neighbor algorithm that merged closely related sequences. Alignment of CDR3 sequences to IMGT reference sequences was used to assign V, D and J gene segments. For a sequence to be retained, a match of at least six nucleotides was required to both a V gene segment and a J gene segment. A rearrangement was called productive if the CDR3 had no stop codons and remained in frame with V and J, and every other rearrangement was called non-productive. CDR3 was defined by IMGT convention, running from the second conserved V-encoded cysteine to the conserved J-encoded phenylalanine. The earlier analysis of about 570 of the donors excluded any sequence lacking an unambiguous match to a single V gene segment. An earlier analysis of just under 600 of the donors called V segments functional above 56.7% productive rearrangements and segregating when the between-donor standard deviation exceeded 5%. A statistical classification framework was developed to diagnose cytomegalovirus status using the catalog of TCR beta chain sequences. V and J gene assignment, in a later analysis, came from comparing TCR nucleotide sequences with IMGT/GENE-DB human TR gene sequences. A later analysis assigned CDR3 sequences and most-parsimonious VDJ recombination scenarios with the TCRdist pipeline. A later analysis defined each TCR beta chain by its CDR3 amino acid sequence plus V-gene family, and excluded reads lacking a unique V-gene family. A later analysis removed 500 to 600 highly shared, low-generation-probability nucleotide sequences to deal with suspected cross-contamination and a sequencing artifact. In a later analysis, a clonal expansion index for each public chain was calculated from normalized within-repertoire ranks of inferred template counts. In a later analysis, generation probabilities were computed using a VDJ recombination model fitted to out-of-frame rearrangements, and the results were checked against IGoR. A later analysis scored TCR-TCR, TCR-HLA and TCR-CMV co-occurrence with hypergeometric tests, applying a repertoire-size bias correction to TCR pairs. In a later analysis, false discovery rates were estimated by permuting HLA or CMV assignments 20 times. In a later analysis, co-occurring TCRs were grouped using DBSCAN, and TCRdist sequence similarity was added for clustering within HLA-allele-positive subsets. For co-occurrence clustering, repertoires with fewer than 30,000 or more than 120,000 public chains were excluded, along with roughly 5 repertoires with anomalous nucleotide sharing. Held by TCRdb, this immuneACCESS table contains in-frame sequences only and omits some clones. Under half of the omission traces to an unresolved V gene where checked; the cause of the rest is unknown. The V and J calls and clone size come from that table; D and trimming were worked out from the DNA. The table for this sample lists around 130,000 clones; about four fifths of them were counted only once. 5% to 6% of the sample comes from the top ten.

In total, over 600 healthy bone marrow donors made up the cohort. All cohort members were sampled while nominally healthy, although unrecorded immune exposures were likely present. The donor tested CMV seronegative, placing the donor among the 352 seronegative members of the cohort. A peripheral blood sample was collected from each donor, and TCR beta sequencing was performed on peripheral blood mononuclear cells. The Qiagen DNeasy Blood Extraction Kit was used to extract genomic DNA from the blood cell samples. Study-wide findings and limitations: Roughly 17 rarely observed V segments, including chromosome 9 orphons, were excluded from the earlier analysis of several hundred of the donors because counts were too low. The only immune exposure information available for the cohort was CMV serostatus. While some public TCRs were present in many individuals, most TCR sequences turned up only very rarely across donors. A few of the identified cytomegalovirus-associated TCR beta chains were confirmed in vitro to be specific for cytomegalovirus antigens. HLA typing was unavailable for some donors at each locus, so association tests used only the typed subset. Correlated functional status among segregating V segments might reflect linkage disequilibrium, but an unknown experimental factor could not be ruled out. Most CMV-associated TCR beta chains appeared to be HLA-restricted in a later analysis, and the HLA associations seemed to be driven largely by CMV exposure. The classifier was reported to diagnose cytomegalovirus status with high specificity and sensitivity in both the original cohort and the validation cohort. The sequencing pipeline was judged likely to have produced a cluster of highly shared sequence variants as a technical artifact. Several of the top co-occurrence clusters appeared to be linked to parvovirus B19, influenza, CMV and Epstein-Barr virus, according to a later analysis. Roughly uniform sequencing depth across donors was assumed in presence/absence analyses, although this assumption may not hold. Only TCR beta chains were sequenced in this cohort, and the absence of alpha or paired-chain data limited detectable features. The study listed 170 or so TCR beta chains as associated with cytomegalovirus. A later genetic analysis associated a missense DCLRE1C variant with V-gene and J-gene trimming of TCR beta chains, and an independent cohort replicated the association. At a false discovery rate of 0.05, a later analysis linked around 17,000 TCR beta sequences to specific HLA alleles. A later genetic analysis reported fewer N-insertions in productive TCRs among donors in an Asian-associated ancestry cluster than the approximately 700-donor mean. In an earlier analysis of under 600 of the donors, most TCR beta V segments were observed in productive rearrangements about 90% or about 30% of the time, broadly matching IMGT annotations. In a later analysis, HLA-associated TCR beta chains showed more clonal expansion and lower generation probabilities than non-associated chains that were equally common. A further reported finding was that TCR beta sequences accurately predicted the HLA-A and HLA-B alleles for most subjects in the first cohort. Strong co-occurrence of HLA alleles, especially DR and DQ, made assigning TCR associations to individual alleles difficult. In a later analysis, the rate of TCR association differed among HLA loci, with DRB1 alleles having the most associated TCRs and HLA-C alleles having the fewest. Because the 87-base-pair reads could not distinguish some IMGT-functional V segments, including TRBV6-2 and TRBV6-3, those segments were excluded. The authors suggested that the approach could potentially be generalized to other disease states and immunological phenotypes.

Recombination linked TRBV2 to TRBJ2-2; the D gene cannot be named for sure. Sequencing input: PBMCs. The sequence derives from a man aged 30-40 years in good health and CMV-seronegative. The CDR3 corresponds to CASSDMSGELFF. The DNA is TGTGCCAGCAGTGATATGTCCGGGGAGCTGTTTTTT.